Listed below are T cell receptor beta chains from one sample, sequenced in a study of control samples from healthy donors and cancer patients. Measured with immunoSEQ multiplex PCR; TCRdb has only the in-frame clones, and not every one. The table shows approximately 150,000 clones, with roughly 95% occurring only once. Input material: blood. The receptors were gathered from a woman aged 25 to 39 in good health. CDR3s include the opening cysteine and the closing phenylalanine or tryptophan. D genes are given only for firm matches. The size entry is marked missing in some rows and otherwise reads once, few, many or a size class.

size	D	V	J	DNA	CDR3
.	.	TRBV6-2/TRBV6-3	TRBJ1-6	TGTGCCAGCAGTAACGGGGGTCTTCATTCACCCCTCCACTTT	CASSNGGLHSPLHF
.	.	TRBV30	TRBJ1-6	TGTGCCTGGAGTCTGTACTCCTATAATTCACCCCTCCACTTT	CAWSLYSYNSPLHF
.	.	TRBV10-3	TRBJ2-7	TGTGCCATCAGTGCCTCGCACGGGTCTCTCAACGAGCAGTACTTC	CAISASHGSLNEQYF
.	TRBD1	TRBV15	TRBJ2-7	TGTGCCACCAGCAGAGAAAGACAGGGGGAATTCGACGAGCAGTACTTC	CATSRERQGEFDEQYF
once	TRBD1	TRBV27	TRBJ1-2	TGTGCCAGCAGCACTGACAGGGCCTATGGCTACACCTTC	CASSTDRAYGYTF
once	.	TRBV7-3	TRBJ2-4	TGTGCCAGCAGCTCCCTGCAGGGGACCAAAAACATTCAGTACTTC	CASSSLQGTKNIQYF
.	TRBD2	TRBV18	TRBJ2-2	TGTGCCAGCTCACCACCGAGTCTAGCGGGAGCCACCGGGGAGCTGTTTTTT	CASSPPSLAGATGELFF
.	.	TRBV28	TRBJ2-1	TGTGCCAGGCCGACATGTTACAATGAGCAGTTCTTC	CARPTCYNEQFF
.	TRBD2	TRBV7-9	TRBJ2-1	TGTGCCAGCAGCTTCTGGGGTAGCGGGAGCCGCCCCTCCTACAATGAGCAGTTCTTC	CASSFWGSGSRPSYNEQFF
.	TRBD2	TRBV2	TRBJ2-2	TGTGCCAGCAGTGAAGCGGGAGGGGTCACCGGGGAGCTGTTTTTT	CASSEAGGVTGELFF
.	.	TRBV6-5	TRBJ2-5	TGTGCCAGCAGTTCAAGAGACAGGTTTCGGGAAGAGACCCAGTACTTC	CASSSRDRFREETQYF
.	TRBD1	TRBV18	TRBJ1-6	TGTGCCAGCTCACCACCGAAAGGACAGGGCGATTCACCCCTCCACTTT	CASSPPKGQGDSPLHF
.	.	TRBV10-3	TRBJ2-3	TGTGCCATCAGTGAGCTTGGAAGTGCTAGCACAGATACGCAGTATTTT	CAISELGSASTDTQYF
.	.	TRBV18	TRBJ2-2	TGTGCCAGCTCACCACTGGCCGGGGAGCTGTTTTTT	CASSPLAGELFF
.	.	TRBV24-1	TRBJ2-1	TGTGCCACCAGTGATCCTCAACGCCGGGACGGGCTCTACAATGAGCAGTTCTTC	CATSDPQRRDGLYNEQFF
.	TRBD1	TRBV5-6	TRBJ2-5	TGTGCCAGCAGCTGGGGACAGGGGAACCGGGAGACCCAGTACTTC	CASSWGQGNRETQYF
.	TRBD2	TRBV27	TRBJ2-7	TGTGCCAGCAGTTTAGGGACTAACCCGGGGGACGAGCAGTACTTC	CASSLGTNPGDEQYF
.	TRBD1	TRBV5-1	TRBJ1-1	TGCGCCAGCAGCCCAGACAGGGGGTACACTGAAGCTTTCTTT	CASSPDRGYTEAFF
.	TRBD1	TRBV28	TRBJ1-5	TGTGCCAGCAGTTTAGGGACAGGCTATGAGAGCAATCAGCCCCAGCATTTT	CASSLGTGYESNQPQHF
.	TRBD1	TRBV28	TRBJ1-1	TGTGCCAGCATCCCAGGGGGGTTTGACACTGAAGCTTTCTTT	CASIPGGFDTEAFF
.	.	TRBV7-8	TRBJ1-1	TGTGCCAGCAGCCGCCGCCCGCGACAGGAGAACACTGAAGCTTTCTTT	CASSRRPRQENTEAFF
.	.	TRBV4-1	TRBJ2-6	TGCGCCAGCAAATCATTCGGGGCCAACGTCCTGACTTTC	CASKSFGANVLTF
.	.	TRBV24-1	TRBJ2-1	TGTGCCACCAGTGACTCCGGGACTGCCTCCTACAATGAGCAGTTCTTC	CATSDSGTASYNEQFF
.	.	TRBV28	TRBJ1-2	TGTGCCAGCAGTTTCCGGGACAACTATGGCTACACCTTC	CASSFRDNYGYTF
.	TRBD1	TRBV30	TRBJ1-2	TGTGCCTGGAGTCGACCGGGACAGGGAAATGGCTACACCTTC	CAWSRPGQGNGYTF
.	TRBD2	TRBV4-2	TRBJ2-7	TGTGCCAGCAGCCAGTCTAGCGGGGAGTCCTACGAGCAGTACTTC	CASSQSSGESYEQYF
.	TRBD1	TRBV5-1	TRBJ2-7	TGCGCCAGCAGCTCATCCGGGACAGGGCCCTACGAGCAGTACTTC	CASSSSGTGPYEQYF
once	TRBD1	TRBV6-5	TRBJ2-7	TGTGCCAGCAGTTCGGACAGGGGGCCATACGAGCAGTACTTC	CASSSDRGPYEQYF
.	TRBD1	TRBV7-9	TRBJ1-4	TGTGCCAGCAGCAGGGACAGTGAATATGAAAAACTGTTTTTT	CASSRDSEYEKLFF
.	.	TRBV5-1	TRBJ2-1	TGCGCCAGCAGATTTCAGGGTTTTGAGCAGTTCTTC	CASRFQGFEQFF
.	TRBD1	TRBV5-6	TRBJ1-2	TGTGCCAGCAGCTTGGTCGCACAGGGGGCGCTTGAGGGCTACACCTTC	CASSLVAQGALEGYTF
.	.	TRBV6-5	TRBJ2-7	TGTGCCAGCAGTTCCCTTCGGGATACCTACGAGCAGTACTTC	CASSSLRDTYEQYF
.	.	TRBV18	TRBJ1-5	TGTGCCAGCTCCGATATTGGGTTCAATCAGCCCCAGCATTTT	CASSDIGFNQPQHF
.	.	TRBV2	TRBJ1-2	TGTGCCAGCAGTGAAACGGGCCTACAAAGTGGCTACACCTTC	CASSETGLQSGYTF
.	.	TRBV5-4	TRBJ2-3	TGTGCCAGCAGCTTGGCCGGGACTGCGGGAGATACGCAGTATTTT	CASSLAGTAGDTQYF
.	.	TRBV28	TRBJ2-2	TGTGCCAGCAGTTTACCGAACACCGGGGAGCTGTTTTTT	CASSLPNTGELFF
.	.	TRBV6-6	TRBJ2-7	TGTGCCAGCAGTTACGATGGCAGCCGCATCGAGCAGTACTTC	CASSYDGSRIEQYF
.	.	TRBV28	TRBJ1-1	TGTGCCAGCAGTTTGGGCCTGAACACTGAAGCTTTCTTT	CASSLGLNTEAFF
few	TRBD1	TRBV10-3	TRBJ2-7	TGTGCCATCAGTGATCGGGGGACAGGTCTCGCCGAGCAGTACTTC	CAISDRGTGLAEQYF
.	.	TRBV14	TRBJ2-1	TGTGCCAGCAGCTACAACCGGGACTCGGAGTTCTTC	CASSYNRDSEFF
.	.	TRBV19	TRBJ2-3	TGTGCCAGTAGTATAGAAACACTAGCTAGCACAGATACGCAGTATTTT	CASSIETLASTDTQYF
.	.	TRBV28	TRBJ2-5	TGTGCCAGCAGTTCCCCCGGGACTGCCTTAGGAGGGACCCAGTACTTC	CASSSPGTALGGTQYF
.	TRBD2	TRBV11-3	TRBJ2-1	TGTGCCAGCAGCTTATTTCTAGCGGGAGGCGGTGAGCAGTTCTTC	CASSLFLAGGGEQFF
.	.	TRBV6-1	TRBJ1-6	TGTGCCAGCAGTGAAGCGGCGAGGACCTTTAACTTTAATTCACCCCTCCACTTT	CASSEAARTFNFNSPLHF
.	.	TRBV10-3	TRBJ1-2	TGTGCCATCAGTCCGGGGAGTTCTAACTATGGCTACACCTTC	CAISPGSSNYGYTF
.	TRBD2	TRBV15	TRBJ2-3	TGTGCCACCAGCAGACCGAGACTAGCGGATAGCACAGATACGCAGTATTTT	CATSRPRLADSTDTQYF
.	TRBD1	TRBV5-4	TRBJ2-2	TGTGCCAGCAGCATAGGACAGGGCAACACCGGGGAGCTGTTTTTT	CASSIGQGNTGELFF
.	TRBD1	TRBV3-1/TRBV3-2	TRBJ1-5	TGTGCCAGCAGCCAAGGGGGACAGGGGGTCTTAAATAGCAATCAGCCCCAGCATTTT	CASSQGGQGVLNSNQPQHF
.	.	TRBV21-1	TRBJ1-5	TGTGCCAGCAGCAGGTCAGGAAATCAGCCCCAGCATTTT	CASSRSGNQPQHF
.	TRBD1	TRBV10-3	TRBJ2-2	TGTGCCATCAGTGGGACAGGGAGCCCCACCGGGGAGCTGTTTTTT	CAISGTGSPTGELFF
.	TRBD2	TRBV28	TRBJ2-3	TGTGCCAGCAGCCCACTAGCGGGTCACACAGATACGCAGTATTTT	CASSPLAGHTDTQYF